This TCR beta chain was found in a study of blood T cell repertoires in COVID-19. Study details: The cDNA or gDNA used as material had been derived from T cells, B-cell-depleted T cells, or PBMCs.

The repertoire was sequenced with immunoSEQ multiplex PCR; TCRdb's copy has only in-frame clones and lacks some. The sample shows around 77,000 clones, around 76% of them seen only once. The CDR3 has 15 residues. V dropped 0 bases and J dropped 1 base, with 11 bases sitting between them. CDR1 is SGHRS and CDR2 is YFSETQ in the germline V gene. The sequenced sample consisted of peripheral blood. The chain is built from TRBV5-1 and TRBJ2-7, with D perhaps matching TRBD1 (5 bases). The TCR comes from a human donor in a cohort sampled during active COVID-19. The CDR3 spells CASSLAGQGSYEQYF. The CDR3 DNA is TGCGCCAGCAGCTTGGCCGGGCAGGGATCCTACGAGCAGTACTTC.